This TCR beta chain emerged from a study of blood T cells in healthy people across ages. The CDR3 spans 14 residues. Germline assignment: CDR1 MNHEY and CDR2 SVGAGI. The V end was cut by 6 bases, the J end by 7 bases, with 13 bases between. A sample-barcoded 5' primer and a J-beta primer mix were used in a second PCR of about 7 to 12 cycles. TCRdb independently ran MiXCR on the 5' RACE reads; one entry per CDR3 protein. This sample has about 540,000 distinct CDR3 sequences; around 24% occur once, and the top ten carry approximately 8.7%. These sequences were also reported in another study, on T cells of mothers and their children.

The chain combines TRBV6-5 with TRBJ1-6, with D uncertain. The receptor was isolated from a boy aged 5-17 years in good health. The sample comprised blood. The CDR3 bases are TGTGCCAGCAGCTCCTCAGGTTCCAATTCACCCCTCCACTTT. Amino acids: CASSSSGSNSPLHF.